Each of the 26 T cell receptor beta chains below was sequenced from the same sample in a study of T cell changes during pregnancy in multiple sclerosis. Clones were read by immunoSEQ multiplex PCR, and TCRdb kept only the in-frame ones, dropping some. The data contain 30,000 or so clones, approximately 90% of them seen just once; the ten biggest clones take up approximately 5.4%. Sequencing used CD8+ T cells from peripheral blood mononuclear cells, obtained in the first trimester of pregnancy. These receptors were obtained from a female donor with multiple sclerosis, enrolled in a pregnancy study.

The J gene is TRBJ1-5, the V gene TRBV6-1, with D perhaps TRBD1 (6 bases). V lost 3 bases and J lost 6, with 15 bases in between. Germline loops: CDR1 MNHNS, CDR2 SASEGT. The CDR3 runs to 15 residues. The CDR3 DNA reads as TGTGCCAGCAGTGACCCCGGGGGGGGCAGTCAGCCCCAGCATTTT. Protein: CASSDPGGGSQPQHF.

This chain joins TRBV13 and TRBJ1-1; no clear D gene. This CDR3 is built from 12 residues. Germline loops: CDR1 PRHDT, CDR2 FYEKMQ (reference sequence). V lost 2 bases and J 8 bases, leaving 9 bases between the germline ends. CDR3 amino acids: CASSLLGREAFF. The CDR3 bases are TGTGCCAGCAGCTTATTGGGGAGGGAAGCTTTCTTT.

J is TRBJ2-7 and V is TRBV4-3; 7 bases agree with TRBD1. Trimming took 0 bases from V and 1 from J; bases not matched to a gene: 12. This CDR3 has 18 amino acids. Looked up from germline, CDR1 is LGHNA and CDR2 is YSLEER. CDR3 nucleotides: TGCGCCAGCAGCCAAGATCCCCCCGACAGGGACACTTCCTACGAGCAGTACTTC. Amino acids: CASSQDPPDRDTSYEQYF.

The chain is built from TRBV9 and TRBJ2-1, with TRBD2 matching 13 bases. The V segment lost 3 bases and the J segment 0 bases; nucleotides outside the gene matches: 6. Germline assignment: CDR1 SGDLS and CDR2 YYNGEE. The CDR3 length is 18 residues. CDR3 sequence: CASSGRLAGGISYNEQFF. CDR3 nucleotide sequence: TGTGCCAGCAGCGGTCGACTAGCGGGAGGCATCTCCTACAATGAGCAGTTCTTC.

CDR3 DNA: TGTGCTAGTGGTTTGGCGGACTGGCTTGGGGAGACCCAGTACTTC. As protein: CASGLADWLGETQYF. This sequence joins TRBV12-5 and TRBJ2-5; possible D gene TRBD2, 5 bases. V lost 1 base, J lost 5 bases, and 14 bases lay in between. From germline, CDR1 is LGHNT and CDR2 FRNRAP. The length of the CDR3 is 15 residues.

CDR3 residues: CASSLGQGSSTDTQYF. The CDR3 bases are TGCGCCAGCAGCTTGGGCCAGGGATCTTCCACAGATACGCAGTATTTT. The J gene is TRBJ2-3, the V gene TRBV5-1, with a tentative D call TRBD1 (5 bases). The CDR3 length is 16 residues. CDR1 is SGHRS and CDR2 is YFSETQ in the germline V gene. With 0 bases removed from V and 2 bases from J, the gap between germline ends came to 13 bases.

To note about this clone: A much larger clone lies one base from this, so it may be a read error. Other DNA sequences within the sample encode an identical CDR3. CDR3 bases: TGTGCCAGCAGTGACGGGACTAACACCGGGGAGCTGTTTTTC. Its translation: CASSDGTNTGELFF. This chain connects TRBV6-4 to TRBJ2-2, with 7 bases lining up with TRBD2. The CDR3 length is 14 residues. Germline V gene sequence: CDR1 MRHNA, CDR2 SNTAGT.

V usage is TRBV27 and J usage is TRBJ1-3, with 10 bases matching TRBD1. The CDR3 contains 14 residues. J gave up 2 bases and V 9 bases, and 4 bases lay outside the gene matches. Germline V gene lookup returns CDR1 MNHEY and CDR2 SMNVEV (reference sequence). CDR3 nucleotides: TGTGCCAGTTGGGACAGGGGTACTGGAAACACCATATATTTT. Its translation: CASWDRGTGNTIYF.

V gene TRBV29-1 combines with J gene TRBJ1-2, with TRBD1 matching over 8 bases. The V segment lost 5 bases and the J segment 8 bases; nucleotides outside the gene matches: 13. The length of the CDR3 is 14 residues. Germline V gives CDR1 SQVTM, CDR2 ANQGSEA. CDR3 region: CSVRTLDRGGGYTF. The CDR3, as DNA: TGCAGCGTTCGGACCCTCGACAGGGGCGGGGGCTACACCTTC.

The J gene is TRBJ2-7, the V gene TRBV11-2, with a weak D call TRBD2 (5 bases). The V gene lost 4 bases and the J gene lost 2 bases, with 12 bases spanning the gap. The CDR3 is made up of 14 amino acids. Germline-derived CDR1 and CDR2 are SGHAT and FQNNGV. The CDR3 is CASSSSIRPYEQYF. The CDR3 region has the DNA TGTGCCAGCAGCTCTAGCATTCGTCCCTACGAGCAGTACTTC.

This chain connects TRBV7-6 to TRBJ2-2; 7 positions agree with TRBD1. V trimming: 4 bases; J trimming: 4 bases; junction bases outside the gene matches: 6. The germline V gene encodes CDR1 SGHVS and CDR2 FNYEAQ. This CDR3 comprises 15 residues. DNA of the CDR3: TGTGCCAGCAGCTATTCGGGACAGCTCACCGGGGAGCTGTTTTTT. Encoded protein: CASSYSGQLTGELFF. The full variable domain, with the rest looked up from reference TRBV7-6 and TRBJ2-2, is GAGVSQSPRYKVTKRGQDVALRCDPISGHVSLYWYRQALGQGPEFLTYFNYEAQQDKSGLPNDRFSAERPEGSISTLTIQRTEQRDSAMYRCASSYSGQLTGELFFGEGSRLTVL.

The rearrangement uses TRBV28 and TRBJ2-7, with a possible D match to TRBD2 (6 bases). V was clipped by 3 bases and J by 5 bases, with 14 bases between them. Germline V gene lookup returns CDR1 MDHEN and CDR2 SYDVKM. This CDR3 has 14 residues. Here the CDR3 DNA reads TGTGCCAGCAGTTTGGTGGGAGGAGGGGACGAGCAGTACTTC. Protein sequence: CASSLVGGGDEQYF.

This chain joins TRBV6-4 and TRBJ2-2; 10 nucleotides line up with TRBD2. Germline-derived CDR1 and CDR2 are MRHNA and SNTAGT. V was clipped by 7 bases and J by 3 bases; unmatched bases: 5. This CDR3 has 15 residues. The DNA for the CDR3 is TGTGCCAGCAAACAGGGGACTAGCGACACCGGGGAGCTGTTTTTT. Protein: CASKQGTSDTGELFF.

The rearrangement links TRBV5-6 to TRBJ2-1; 13 bases agree with TRBD2. Germline V CDR1 and CDR2: SGHDT, YYEEEE. The V and J ends lost 2 bases and 5 bases, in that order; junction bases with no gene match: 4. The CDR3 length is 16 residues. CDR3 region: CASSFGLAGVHNEQFF. CDR3 sequence (DNA): TGTGCCAGCAGCTTTGGACTAGCGGGAGTCCACAATGAGCAGTTCTTC. Using reference TRBV5-6 and TRBJ2-1 for the parts outside the CDR3, the full variable domain is DAGVTQSPTHLIKTRGQQVTLRCSPKSGHDTVSWYQQALGQGPQFIFQYYEEEERQRGNFPDRFSGHQFPNYSSELNVNALLLGDSALYLCASSFGLAGVHNEQFFGPGTRLTVL.

This chain uses TRBV6-1 with TRBJ1-6, with D uncertain. In germline, CDR1 is MNHNS, CDR2 SASEGT. This CDR3 is 14 amino acids long. Trimming cost V 6 bases and J 5 bases, with 11 bases left between them. CDR3 nucleotide sequence: TGTGCCAGCAGCTCCCGTCCGGATAATTCACCCCTCCACTTT. Its protein product is CASSSRPDNSPLHF.

The rearrangement uses TRBV6-1 and TRBJ2-2, with D perhaps TRBD2 (6 bases). The germline CDR1 and CDR2 sequences are MNHNS and SASEGT. The V gene lost 4 bases and the J gene lost 5 bases, with 11 bases spanning the gap. The CDR3 covers 14 residues. The CDR3 spells CASSVYGGTGELFF. CDR3 nucleotides: TGTGCCAGCAGTGTTTATGGGGGGACCGGGGAGCTGTTTTTT.

This chain joins TRBV19 and TRBJ1-2; TRBD1 aligns across 7 bases. This CDR3 contains 15 residues. V was clipped by 10 bases and J by 1 base; unmatched bases: 12. In germline, CDR1 is LNHDA, CDR2 SQIVND (reference sequence). The CDR3 region has the DNA TGTGCCATTTACGGGTTCGGGACAGATAACTATGGCTACACCTTC. Protein product: CAIYGFGTDNYGYTF.

The rearrangement joins TRBV11-2 to TRBJ1-1; possible D gene TRBD1, 5 bases. The CDR3 has 16 amino acids. CDR1 and CDR2 (germline): SGHAT, FQNNGV. Trimming took off 3 bases at V and 0 bases at J, with 14 bases between the two ends. CDR3 amino acids: CASSFRAGGVNTEAFF. The CDR3 DNA reads TGTGCCAGCAGCTTCAGGGCGGGGGGAGTGAACACTGAAGCTTTCTTT. Full variable domain (rest looked up from reference TRBV11-2 and TRBJ1-1): EAGVAQSPRYKIIEKRQSVAFWCNPISGHATLYWYQQILGQGPKLLIQFQNNGVVDDSQLPKDRFSAERLKGVDSTLKIQPAKLEDSAVYLCASSFRAGGVNTEAFFGQGTRLTVV.

CDR3 amino acids: CASSYPSGSREQYF. The CDR3 DNA reads TGTGCCAGCAGTTACCCTAGCGGGAGTCGCGAGCAGTACTTC. The chain recombines TRBV6-6 with TRBJ2-7, with 10 bases aligning to TRBD2. Germline CDR1 is MNHNY and CDR2 is SVGAGI (reference sequence). CDR3 size: 14 residues. The V segment lost 2 bases and the J segment 6 bases; nucleotides outside the gene matches: 4.

CDR3 DNA sequence: TGCGCCAGCAGCGAAACCGGGACTAGCGGGATCTACGAGCAGTACTTC. Residues: CASSETGTSGIYEQYF. The rearrangement uses TRBV10-1 and TRBJ2-7; 13 bases are a match to TRBD2. V lost 6 bases and J lost 3; bases outside the gene matches: 8. Per germline, CDR1 WNHNN and CDR2 SYGVQD (reference sequence). The length of the CDR3 is 16 residues.

The gene calls are TRBV4-1 and TRBJ1-2; perhaps TRBD1 as D (5 bases). Germline-derived CDR1 and CDR2 are MGHRA and YSYEKL. The CDR3 covers 19 residues. V was clipped by 2 bases and J by 4 bases, with 26 bases between them. CDR3 protein: CASSQKLSRSGGLLYGYTF. The CDR3 nucleotides read TGCGCCAGCAGCCAAAAACTGAGCCGCTCGGGGGGTCTCCTCTATGGCTACACCTTC.

The rearrangement uses TRBV5-6 and TRBJ2-7, with a weak D call TRBD1 (7 bases). CDR3 size: 14 residues. Trimming took 4 bases from V and 2 from J, leaving 13 bases between them. Germline CDR1 and CDR2: SGHDT and YYEEEE. In nucleotides, the CDR3 is TGTGCCAGCAGCCTCCAGGGGGGCCCCTACGAGCAGTACTTC. As protein: CASSLQGGPYEQYF.

The J gene is TRBJ1-2, the V gene TRBV5-5; D is unclear. This CDR3 has 12 amino acids. Trimming removed 5 bases at V and 7 bases at J, with 12 bases between. The V gene's germline CDR1 is SGHKS and CDR2 YYEKEE (reference sequence). The CDR3 protein is CASSSPPFGYTF. CDR3 DNA sequence: TGTGCCAGCAGTAGCCCCCCCTTTGGCTACACCTTC. The variable domain in full, completed from reference TRBV5-5 and TRBJ1-2, reads DAGVTQSPTHLIKTRGQQVTLRCSPISGHKSVSWYQQVLGQGPQFIFQYYEKEERGRGNFPDRFSARQFPNYSSELNVNALLLGDSALYLCASSSPPFGYTFGSGTRLTVV.

This chain joins TRBV7-9 and TRBJ1-3; a possible D gene is TRBD1 (5 bases). The V gene's germline CDR1 is SEHNR and CDR2 FQNEAQ (reference sequence). The ends were cut back, 10 bases at V and 4 bases at J, with 14 bases in the middle. CDR3 size: 13 residues. The chain's CDR3 is CATGGTAGNTIYF. The CDR3 DNA is TGTGCCACCGGGGGGACGGCAGGAAACACCATATATTTT.

This chain links TRBV6-1 with TRBJ2-5; 7 bases are a match to TRBD2. In germline, CDR1 is MNHNS, CDR2 SASEGT. Unmatched junction bases numbered 17, after V lost 2 bases and J lost 5 bases. The CDR3 has 18 amino acids. Here the CDR3 reads CASSESRTSGGGVETQYF. The CDR3 DNA reads as TGTGCCAGCAGTGAATCCCGGACGTCGGGAGGAGGCGTTGAGACCCAGTACTTC.

The rearrangement uses TRBV5-6 and TRBJ1-3; 7 positions match TRBD1. The CDR3 covers 13 residues. Looked up from germline, CDR1 is SGHDT and CDR2 is YYEEEE. The V gene end was trimmed by 2 bases and the J gene end by 7 bases; junction bases not matched to a gene: 3. The CDR3 spells CASSLTGVNTIYF. The CDR3 nucleotides are TGTGCCAGCAGCTTAACAGGGGTGAACACCATATATTTT.